This T cell receptor beta chain emerged from a study of blood T cell repertoires in COVID-19. About the study: T cells, B-cell-depleted T cells, or PBMCs supplied cDNA or gDNA.

Two negative PCRs, clearance, or symptom resolution were required of recovered Cohort 3 donors. As handled by the study authors: Reference gene primers were amplified, and this amplification served to estimate nucleated cell counts. This table comes from immunoSEQ multiplex PCR, and its TCRdb copy is limited to in-frame clones, with some not included. V and J calls and clone size come straight from that table; D and trimming were deduced from the DNA. Of fewer than 350,000 clones in the sample, approximately 88% were seen once. CDR1 and CDR2 from the germline V gene are LGHDT and YNNKEL (reference sequence). This CDR3 contains 15 residues. Trimming at V came to 4 bases and at J to 3 bases, leaving 6 bases not matched to a gene.

The rearrangement joins TRBV3-1 (or the pseudogene TRBV3-2) to TRBJ2-3; 8 nucleotides agree with TRBD2. The source is a woman younger than 45 who had recovered from COVID-19. Sequencing was carried out using PBMCs or T cells enriched from blood (not recorded which). Here the CDR3 reads CASSRSGNRTDTQYF. CDR3 nucleotide sequence: TGTGCCAGCAGCCGTAGCGGGAACAGGACAGATACGCAGTATTTT.